The entry below describes one T cell receptor (beta chain). Its specificity is not known. These data belong to a study of identical twins. Regarding the study as a whole: Instead of following the same donors, the conclusions were based on cross-sectional statistical analysis. With beta out-of-frame sequences, excess sharing by twins was weaker. It was possible that invariant MAIT and iNKT cells partly confounded the zero-insertion analyses.

A universal primer site was incorporated via template switching, and the cDNA contained unique molecular identifiers. TCRdb re-called the 5' RACE reads through MiXCR, storing one row per CDR3 protein. The sample holds around 670,000 distinct CDR3 sequences, roughly 6.2% seen once. The sequenced sample was naive T cells sorted from blood. The TCR was taken from a man younger than 30 in good health.

The CDR3 DNA follows: TGCAGCGTTCAAAGCGATGGCTACACCTTC. Residues: CSVQSDGYTF. This rearrangement joins TRBV29-1 to TRBJ1-2; D gene uncertain. Germline V gives CDR1 SQVTM, CDR2 ANQGSEA. The CDR3 extends over 10 amino acids. V was cut by 5 bases and J by 6 bases, with 7 bases left in between.